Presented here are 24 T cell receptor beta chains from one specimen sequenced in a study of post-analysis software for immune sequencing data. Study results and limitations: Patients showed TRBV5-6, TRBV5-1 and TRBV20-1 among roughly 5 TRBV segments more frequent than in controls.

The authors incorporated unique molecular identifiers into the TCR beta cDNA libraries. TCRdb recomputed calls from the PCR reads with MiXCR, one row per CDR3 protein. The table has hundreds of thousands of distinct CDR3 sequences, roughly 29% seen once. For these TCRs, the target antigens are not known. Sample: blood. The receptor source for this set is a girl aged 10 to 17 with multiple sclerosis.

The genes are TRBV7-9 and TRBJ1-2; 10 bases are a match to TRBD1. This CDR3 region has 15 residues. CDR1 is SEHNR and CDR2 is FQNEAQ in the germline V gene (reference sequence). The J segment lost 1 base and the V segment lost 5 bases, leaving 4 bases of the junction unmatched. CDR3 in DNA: TGTGCCAGCAGCCACGGGACAGGGGTTAACTATGGCTACACCTTC. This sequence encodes CASSHGTGVNYGYTF.

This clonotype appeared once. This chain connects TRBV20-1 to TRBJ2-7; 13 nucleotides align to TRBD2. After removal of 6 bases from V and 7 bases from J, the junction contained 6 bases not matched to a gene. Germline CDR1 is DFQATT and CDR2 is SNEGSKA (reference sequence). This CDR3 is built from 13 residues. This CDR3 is CSAPGLAGSEQYF. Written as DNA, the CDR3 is TGCAGTGCCCCGGGACTAGCGGGAAGTGAGCAGTACTTC.

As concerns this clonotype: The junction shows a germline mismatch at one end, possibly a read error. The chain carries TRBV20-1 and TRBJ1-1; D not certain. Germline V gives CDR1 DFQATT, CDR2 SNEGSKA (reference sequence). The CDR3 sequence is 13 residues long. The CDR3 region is CSTRGPMNTEAFF. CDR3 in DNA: TGCAGTACTAGAGGTCCCATGAACACTGAAGCTTTCTTT.

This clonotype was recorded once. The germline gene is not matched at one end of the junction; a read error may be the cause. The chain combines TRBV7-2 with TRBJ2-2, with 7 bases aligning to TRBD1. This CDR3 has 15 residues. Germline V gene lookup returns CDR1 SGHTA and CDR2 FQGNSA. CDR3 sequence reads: CASSRQGSNTGERFF. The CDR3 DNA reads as TGTGCCAGCAGCCGACAGGGTTCGAACACCGGGGAGCGGTTTTTT.

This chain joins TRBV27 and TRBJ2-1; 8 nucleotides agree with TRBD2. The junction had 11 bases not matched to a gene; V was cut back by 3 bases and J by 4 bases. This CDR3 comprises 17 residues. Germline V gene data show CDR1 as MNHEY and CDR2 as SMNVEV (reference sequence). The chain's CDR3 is CASSFSAGGTLYNEQFF. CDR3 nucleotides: TGTGCCAGCAGTTTCTCGGCGGGGGGAACCTTATACAATGAGCAGTTCTTC.

The CDR3 sequence: CAGRAENTGELFF. Written as DNA, the CDR3 is TGTGCCGGACGGGCCGAAAACACCGGGGAGCTGTTTTTT. V usage is TRBV2 and J usage is TRBJ2-2; D is unresolved. From germline, CDR1 is SNHLY and CDR2 FYNNEI. The CDR3 consists of 13 residues. The V end was cut by 11 bases, the J end by 2 bases, with 12 bases between.

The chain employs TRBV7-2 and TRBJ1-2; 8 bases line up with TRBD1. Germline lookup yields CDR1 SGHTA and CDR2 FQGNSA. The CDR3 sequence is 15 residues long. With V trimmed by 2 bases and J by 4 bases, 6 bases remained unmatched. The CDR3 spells CASSLLGQGGYGYTF. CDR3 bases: TGTGCCAGCAGCTTACTAGGACAGGGTGGCTATGGCTACACCTTC.

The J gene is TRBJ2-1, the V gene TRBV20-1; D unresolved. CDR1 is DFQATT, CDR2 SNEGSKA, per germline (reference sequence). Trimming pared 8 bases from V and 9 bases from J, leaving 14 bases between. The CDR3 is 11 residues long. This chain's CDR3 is CSHTQVFEQFF. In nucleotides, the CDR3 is TGCAGTCATACCCAGGTGTTTGAGCAGTTCTTC.

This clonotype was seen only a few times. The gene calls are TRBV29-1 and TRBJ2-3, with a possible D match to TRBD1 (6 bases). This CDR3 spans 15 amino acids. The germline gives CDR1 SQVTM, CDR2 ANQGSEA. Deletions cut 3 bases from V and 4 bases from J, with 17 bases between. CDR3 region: CSVDLDSSGADTQYF. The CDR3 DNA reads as TGCAGCGTTGACCTGGACAGTTCAGGGGCAGATACGCAGTATTTT.

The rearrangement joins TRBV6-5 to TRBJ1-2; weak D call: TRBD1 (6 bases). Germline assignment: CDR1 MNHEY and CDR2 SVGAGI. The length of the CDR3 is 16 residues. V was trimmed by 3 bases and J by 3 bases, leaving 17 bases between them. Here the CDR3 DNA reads TGTGCCAGCAGTTATCAGGGGCTCGGGGTTGACTATGGCTACACCTTC. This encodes CASSYQGLGVDYGYTF.

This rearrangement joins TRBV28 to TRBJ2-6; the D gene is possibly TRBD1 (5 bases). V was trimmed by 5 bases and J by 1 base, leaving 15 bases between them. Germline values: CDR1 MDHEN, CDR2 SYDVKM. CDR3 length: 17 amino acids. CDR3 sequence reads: CASSVQSQGSGANVLTF. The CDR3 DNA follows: TGTGCCAGCAGTGTTCAAAGCCAGGGTTCTGGGGCCAACGTCCTGACTTTC. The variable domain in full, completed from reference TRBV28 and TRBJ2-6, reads DVKVTQSSRYLVKRTGEKVFLECVQDMDHENMFWYRQDPGLGLRLIYFSYDVKMKEKGDIPEGYSVSREKKERFSLILESASTNQTSMYLCASSVQSQGSGANVLTFGAGSRLTVL.

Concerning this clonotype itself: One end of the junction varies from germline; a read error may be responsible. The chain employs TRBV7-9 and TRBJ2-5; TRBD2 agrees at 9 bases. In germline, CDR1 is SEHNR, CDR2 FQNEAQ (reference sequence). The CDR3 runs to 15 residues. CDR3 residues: CASSAGTSWGEAQYF. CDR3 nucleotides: TGTGCCAGCAGCGCAGGGACTAGCTGGGGAGAGGCCCAGTACTTC.

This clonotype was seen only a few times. The CDR3 sequence: CASSPGFAGGLGEQYF. CDR3 bases: TGCGCCAGCAGCCCTGGTTTCGCGGGAGGGCTGGGGGAGCAGTACTTC. This chain uses TRBV5-1 with TRBJ2-7, with TRBD2 matching over 9 bases. This CDR3 comprises 16 residues. V gave up 4 bases and J gave up 7 bases; unmatched junction bases: 15. The germline gives CDR1 SGHRS, CDR2 YFSETQ.

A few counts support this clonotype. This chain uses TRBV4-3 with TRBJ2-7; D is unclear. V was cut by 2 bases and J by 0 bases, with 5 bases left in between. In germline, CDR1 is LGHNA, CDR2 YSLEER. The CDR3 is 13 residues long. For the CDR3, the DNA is TGCGCCAGCAGCCAATCAGGCTCCTACGAGCAGTACTTC. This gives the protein CASSQSGSYEQYF.

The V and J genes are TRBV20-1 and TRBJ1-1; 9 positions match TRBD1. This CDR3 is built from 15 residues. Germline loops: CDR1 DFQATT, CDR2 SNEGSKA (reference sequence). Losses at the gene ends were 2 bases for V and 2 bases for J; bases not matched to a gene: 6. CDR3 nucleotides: TGCAGTGCTAGAACGGGACAGGGCCTTAACACTGAAGCTTTCTTT. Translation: CSARTGQGLNTEAFF.

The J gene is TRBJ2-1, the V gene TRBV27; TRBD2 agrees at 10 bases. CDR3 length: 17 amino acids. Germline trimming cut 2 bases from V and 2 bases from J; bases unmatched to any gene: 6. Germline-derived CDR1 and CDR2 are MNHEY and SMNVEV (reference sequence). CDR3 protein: CASSLRSLAGAYNEQFF. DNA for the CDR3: TGTGCCAGCAGTTTAAGGTCCCTAGCGGGGGCCTACAATGAGCAGTTCTTC.

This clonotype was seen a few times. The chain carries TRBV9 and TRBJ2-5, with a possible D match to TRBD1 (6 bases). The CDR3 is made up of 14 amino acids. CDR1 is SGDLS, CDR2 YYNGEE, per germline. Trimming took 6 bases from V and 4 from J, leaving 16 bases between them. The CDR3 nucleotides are TGTGCCAGCAACCGGGACAATGGCCTAGAGACCCAGTACTTC. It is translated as CASNRDNGLETQYF. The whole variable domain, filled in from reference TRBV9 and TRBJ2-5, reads DSGVTQTPKHLITATGQRVTLRCSPRSGDLSVYWYQQSLDQGLQFLIQYYNGEERAKGNILERFSAQQFPDLHSELNLSSLELGDSALYFCASNRDNGLETQYFGPGTRLLVL.

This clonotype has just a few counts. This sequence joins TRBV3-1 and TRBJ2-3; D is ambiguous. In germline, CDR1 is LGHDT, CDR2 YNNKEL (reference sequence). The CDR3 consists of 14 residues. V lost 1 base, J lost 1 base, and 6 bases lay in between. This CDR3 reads CASSQVAGTDTQYF. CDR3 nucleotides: TGTGCCAGCAGCCAAGTTGCGGGCACAGATACGCAGTATTTT.

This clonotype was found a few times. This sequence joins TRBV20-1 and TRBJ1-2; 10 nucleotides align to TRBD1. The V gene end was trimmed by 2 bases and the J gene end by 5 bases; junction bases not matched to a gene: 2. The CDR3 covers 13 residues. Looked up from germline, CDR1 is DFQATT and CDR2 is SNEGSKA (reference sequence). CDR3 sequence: CSARRQGAYGYTF. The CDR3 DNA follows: TGCAGTGCTAGAAGACAGGGGGCGTATGGCTACACCTTC.

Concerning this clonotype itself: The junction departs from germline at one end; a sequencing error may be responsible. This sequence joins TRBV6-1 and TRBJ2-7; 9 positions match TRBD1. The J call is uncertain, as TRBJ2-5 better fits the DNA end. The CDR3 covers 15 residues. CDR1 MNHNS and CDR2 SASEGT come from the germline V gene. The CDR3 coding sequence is TGTGCCGGCAGTTCCCGGACAGGGGAGTTTGTGACCCAGTACTTC. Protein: CAGSSRTGEFVTQYF.

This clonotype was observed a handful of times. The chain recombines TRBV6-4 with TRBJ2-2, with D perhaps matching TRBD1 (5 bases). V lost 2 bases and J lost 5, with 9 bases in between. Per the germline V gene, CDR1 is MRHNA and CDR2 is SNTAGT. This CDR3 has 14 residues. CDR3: CASSDRGETGELFF. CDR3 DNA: TGTGCCAGCAGTGACAGGGGTGAGACCGGGGAGCTGTTTTTT.

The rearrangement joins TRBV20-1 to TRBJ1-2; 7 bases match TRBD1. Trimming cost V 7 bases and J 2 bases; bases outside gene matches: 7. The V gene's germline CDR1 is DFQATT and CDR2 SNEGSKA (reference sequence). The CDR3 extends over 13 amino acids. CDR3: CSGAGQTNYGYTF. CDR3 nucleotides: TGCAGTGGAGCGGGACAGACAAACTATGGCTACACCTTC.

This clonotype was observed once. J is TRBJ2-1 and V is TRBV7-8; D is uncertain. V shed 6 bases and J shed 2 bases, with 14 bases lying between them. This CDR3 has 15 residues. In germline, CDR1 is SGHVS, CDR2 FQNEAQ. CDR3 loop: CASSPRRLPYNEQFF. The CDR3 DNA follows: TGTGCCAGCAGTCCCAGGCGGCTACCCTACAATGAGCAGTTCTTC.

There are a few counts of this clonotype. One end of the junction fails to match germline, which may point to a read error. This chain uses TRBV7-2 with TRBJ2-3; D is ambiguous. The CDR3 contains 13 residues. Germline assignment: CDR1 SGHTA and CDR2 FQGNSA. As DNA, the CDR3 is TGTGCCAGCAGCTTCCTAAGCAGAGATACGCAGTATTTT. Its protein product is CASSFLSRDTQYF.